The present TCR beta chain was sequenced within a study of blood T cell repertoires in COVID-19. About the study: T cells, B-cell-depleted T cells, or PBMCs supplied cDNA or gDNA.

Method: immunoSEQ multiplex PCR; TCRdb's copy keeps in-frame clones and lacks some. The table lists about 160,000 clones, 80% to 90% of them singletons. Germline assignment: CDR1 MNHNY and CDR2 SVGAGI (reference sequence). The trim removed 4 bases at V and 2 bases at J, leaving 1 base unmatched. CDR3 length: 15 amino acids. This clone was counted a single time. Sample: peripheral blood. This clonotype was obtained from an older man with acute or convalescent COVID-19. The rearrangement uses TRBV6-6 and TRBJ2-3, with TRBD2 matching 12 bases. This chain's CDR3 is CASSWTSGNTDTQYF. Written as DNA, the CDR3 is TGTGCCAGCAGTTGGACTAGCGGGAACACAGATACGCAGTATTTT.